The rows below give T cell receptor beta chains drawn from one sample of a study of blood T cell repertoires in COVID-19. Clones were sequenced by immunoSEQ multiplex PCR, and TCRdb holds only the in-frame ones, with some missing. The sample holds 200,000 to 250,000 clones, approximately 86% seen once. Source material: peripheral blood. These receptors all come from a young man with active or convalescent COVID-19. Both conserved end residues are part of each CDR3. Each record gives: V gene, clone size, CDR3 length, J gene, D gene, CDR3 protein, CDR3 DNA. D genes are given only for firm matches. Clone size appears in some rows only: once, few, many, or a class for an expanded clone.

v_gene: TRBV3-1/TRBV3-2; abundance: few; len: 14; j_gene: TRBJ1-1; d_gene: .; CDR3aa: CASSQDAVNTEAFF; CDR3nt: TGTGCCAGCAGCCAAGATGCAGTGAACACTGAAGCTTTCTTT
v_gene: TRBV7-9; abundance: .; len: 12; j_gene: TRBJ1-3; d_gene: .; CDR3aa: CASSLDGDTIYF; CDR3nt: TGTGCCAGCAGCCTCGATGGAGACACCATATATTTT
v_gene: TRBV21-1; abundance: .; len: 15; j_gene: TRBJ2-3; d_gene: .; CDR3aa: CASSPRDRGTDTQYF; CDR3nt: TGTGCCAGCAGCCCCCGGGACAGGGGTACAGATACGCAGTATTTT
v_gene: TRBV24-1; abundance: .; len: 12; j_gene: TRBJ2-1; d_gene: .; CDR3aa: CATSDFGREQFF; CDR3nt: TGTGCCACCAGTGATTTCGGCAGGGAGCAGTTCTTC
v_gene: TRBV4-3; abundance: .; len: 15; j_gene: TRBJ2-1; d_gene: .; CDR3aa: CASSPGQSSYNEQFF; CDR3nt: TGCGCCAGCAGCCCCGGACAGAGCTCCTACAATGAGCAGTTCTTC
v_gene: TRBV6-5; abundance: .; len: 14; j_gene: TRBJ1-3; d_gene: .; CDR3aa: CASRSTSSGNTIYF; CDR3nt: TGTGCCAGCAGGAGTACGAGCTCTGGAAACACCATATATTTT
v_gene: TRBV6-5; abundance: .; len: 10; j_gene: TRBJ2-5; d_gene: .; CDR3aa: CASSSETQYF; CDR3nt: TGTGCCAGCAGTTCGGAGACCCAGTACTTC
v_gene: TRBV19; abundance: .; len: 13; j_gene: TRBJ1-2; d_gene: .; CDR3aa: CASRSTANYGYTF; CDR3nt: TGTGCCAGTAGATCAACAGCTAACTATGGCTACACCTTC
v_gene: TRBV9; abundance: .; len: 17; j_gene: TRBJ2-3; d_gene: TRBD2; CDR3aa: CASSVELAGTPTDTQYF; CDR3nt: TGTGCCAGCAGCGTAGAGCTAGCGGGGACACCCACAGATACGCAGTATTTT
v_gene: TRBV19; abundance: .; len: 15; j_gene: TRBJ1-5; d_gene: TRBD1; CDR3aa: CASRSYRGSNQPQHF; CDR3nt: TGTGCCAGTAGATCCTACAGGGGAAGCAATCAGCCCCAGCATTTT